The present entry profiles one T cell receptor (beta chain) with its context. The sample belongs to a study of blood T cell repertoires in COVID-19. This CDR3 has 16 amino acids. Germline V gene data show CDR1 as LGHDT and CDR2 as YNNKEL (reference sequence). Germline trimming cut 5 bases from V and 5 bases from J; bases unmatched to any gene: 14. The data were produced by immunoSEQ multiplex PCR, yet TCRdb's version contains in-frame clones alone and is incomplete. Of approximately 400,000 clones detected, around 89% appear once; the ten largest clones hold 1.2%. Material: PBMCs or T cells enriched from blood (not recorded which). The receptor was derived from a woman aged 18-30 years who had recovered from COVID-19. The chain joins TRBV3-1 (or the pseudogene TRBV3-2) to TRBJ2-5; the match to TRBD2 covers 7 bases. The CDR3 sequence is CASSWGGRGRLETQYF. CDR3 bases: TGTGCCAGCAGCTGGGGCGGGCGGGGGAGATTGGAGACCCAGTACTTC.